The clone carrying this TCR beta chain appeared a few times. The source of the sample is a study of T-cell memory formation after mild COVID-19. Trimming removed 2 bases at V and 4 bases at J, with 9 bases between. From germline, CDR1 is MNHNY and CDR2 SVGAGI (reference sequence). The CDR3 contains 13 residues. TCRdb independently ran MiXCR on the 5' RACE reads; one entry per CDR3 protein. The sample lists 250,000 to 300,000 distinct CDR3 sequences, under 20% occurring once. The specimen sequenced was PBMCs or a T cell subset sorted from them (not recorded which). This TCR derives from a man between 18 and 35 years old who had mild COVID-19 (a few samples of this study predate the infection). Cell type and time point are not known. V and J are TRBV6-6 and TRBJ2-7, with no clear D. The CDR3 reads CASSYARKYEQYF. CDR3 DNA sequence: TGTGCCAGCAGTTACGCCAGAAAATACGAGCAGTACTTC.